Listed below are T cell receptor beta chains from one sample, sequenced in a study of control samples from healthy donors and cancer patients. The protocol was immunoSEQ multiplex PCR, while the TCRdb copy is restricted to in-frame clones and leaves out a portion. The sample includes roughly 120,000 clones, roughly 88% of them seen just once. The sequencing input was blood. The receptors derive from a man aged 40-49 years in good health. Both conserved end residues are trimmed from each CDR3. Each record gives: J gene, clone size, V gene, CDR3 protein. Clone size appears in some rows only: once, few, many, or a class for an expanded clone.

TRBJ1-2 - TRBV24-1 ATSDLGTGYT
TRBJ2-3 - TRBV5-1 ASSRGTSFSTDTQY
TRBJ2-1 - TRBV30 AWSLWRGQGGHEQF
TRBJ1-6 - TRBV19 ASSYGRGVANSPLH
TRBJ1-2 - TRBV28 ASTTPRQAPGYT
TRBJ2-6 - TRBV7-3 ASSLIGLRESGANVLT
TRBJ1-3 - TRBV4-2 ASSQGTPGNTIY
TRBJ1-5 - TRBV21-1 ASSKALRDSKNQPQH
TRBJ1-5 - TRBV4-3 ASSQAGFDNQPQH
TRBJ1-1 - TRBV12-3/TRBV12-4 ASIGRGITEAF
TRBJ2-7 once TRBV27 ASSPLGPRKKYEQY
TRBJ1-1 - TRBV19 ASKKEGVSRAF
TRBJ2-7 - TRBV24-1 ATSDWGQGEQY
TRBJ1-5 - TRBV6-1 ASSDRDRGLQPQH
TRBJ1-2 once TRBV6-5 ASRTGTGGDYGYT
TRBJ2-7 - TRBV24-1 ATSPGRGRDEQY